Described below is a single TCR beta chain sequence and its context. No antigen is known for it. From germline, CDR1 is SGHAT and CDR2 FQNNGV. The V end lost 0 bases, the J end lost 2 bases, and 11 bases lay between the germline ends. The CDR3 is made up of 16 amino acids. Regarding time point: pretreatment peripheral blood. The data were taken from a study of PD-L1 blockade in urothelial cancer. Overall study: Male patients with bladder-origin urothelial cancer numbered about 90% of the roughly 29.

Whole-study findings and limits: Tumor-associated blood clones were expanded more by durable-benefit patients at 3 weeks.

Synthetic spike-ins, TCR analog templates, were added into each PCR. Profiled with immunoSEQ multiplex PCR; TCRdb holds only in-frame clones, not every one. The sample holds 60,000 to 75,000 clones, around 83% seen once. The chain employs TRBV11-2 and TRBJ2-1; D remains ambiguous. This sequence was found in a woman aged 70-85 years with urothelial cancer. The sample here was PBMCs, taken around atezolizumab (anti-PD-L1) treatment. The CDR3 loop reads CASSLDAERTYNEQFF. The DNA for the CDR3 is TGTGCCAGCAGCTTAGATGCGGAGAGGACCTACAATGAGCAGTTCTTC.